This T cell receptor beta chain appears in the sequencing data of a study of CD8 T cells in ankylosing spondylitis. Study results and caveats: Before this, some motif variants had been reported in reactive arthritis synovial fluid and blood. Significant enrichment of disease-linked clones was reported in matched ankylosing spondylitis synovial fluid. In ankylosing spondylitis blood, a motif of roughly eight highly homologous TCR beta variants appeared characteristic.

This clonotype was detected many times. The antigen remains undetermined. One entry per CDR3 protein, called by TCRdb with MiXCR from the 5' RACE reads. The sample lists 350,000 or so distinct CDR3 sequences; around 10% were seen once. Trimming left V 6 bases short and J 7 bases short, with 13 bases between. The CDR3 is 13 amino acids. CDR1 SNHLY and CDR2 FYNNEI come from the germline V gene. The TCR originated in a female donor with ankylosing spondylitis or in good health (not recorded which). Input material: blood, either unsorted or a sorted T cell fraction (not recorded which). The genes are TRBV2 and TRBJ2-1; D call uncertain. The CDR3 region is CASSAGPWNEQFF. Written as DNA, the CDR3 is TGTGCCAGCAGCGCTGGGCCCTGGAATGAGCAGTTCTTC.